One sample yielded the 32 T cell receptor beta chains listed below, sequenced in a study of OX40 agonist ivuxolimab in advanced cancers. Sequenced by immunoSEQ multiplex PCR; TCRdb stores in-frame clones only, minus some. The sample yields just under 100,000 clones, roughly 95% seen once. The sequences come from CD4+ or CD8+ T cells sorted from blood, collected in a trial of the OX40 agonist ivuxolimab. The receptors originated from an adult with an advanced solid tumor such as melanoma, head and neck, liver or kidney cancer.

Only one count was recorded for this clone. The chain links TRBV27 to TRBJ1-2; a possible D gene is TRBD1 (5 bases). The germline V gene has CDR1 MNHEY and CDR2 SMNVEV (reference sequence). The V gene lost 6 bases and the J gene lost 6 bases, with 14 bases spanning the gap. The CDR3 covers 13 residues. The CDR3 DNA reads TGTGCCAGCAGCTCGGACTGGGGCAATGGCTACACCTTC. Its protein product is CASSSDWGNGYTF.

This rearrangement joins TRBV5-4 to TRBJ1-2; 7 nucleotides match TRBD1. The V gene's germline CDR1 is SGHNT and CDR2 YYREEE (reference sequence). CDR3 length: 17 residues. The V and J ends lost 7 bases and 3 bases, in that order; junction bases with no gene match: 18. The CDR3 sequence: CASYRGRGSITDYGYTF. CDR3 nucleotide sequence: TGTGCCAGCTACAGGGGCCGGGGGTCGATAACTGACTATGGCTACACCTTC.

The chain is built from TRBV6-6 and TRBJ1-2; D is possibly TRBD1 (6 bases). V was shortened by 7 bases and J by 5 bases, with 17 bases between the two germline ends. The CDR3 spans 14 residues. Germline loops: CDR1 MNHNY, CDR2 SVGAGI (reference sequence). The CDR3 nucleotides read TGTGCCAGCATGGGACGGACAGATTTATATGGCTACACCTTC. Amino acid sequence: CASMGRTDLYGYTF.

The chain carries TRBV7-9 and TRBJ1-1; possible D gene TRBD1, 5 bases. V gave up 5 bases and J gave up 5 bases, with 9 bases separating them. There are 12 residues in the CDR3. CDR1 and CDR2 (germline): SEHNR, FQNEAQ (reference sequence). Here the CDR3 DNA reads TGTGCCAGCAGCCCGGGGGGAACTGAAGCTTTCTTT. This translates into CASSPGGTEAFF.

The chain has TRBV6-5 and TRBJ2-7; D tentatively reads TRBD1 or TRBD2 (5 bases each). With 5 bases removed from V and 2 bases from J, the gap between germline ends came to 13 bases. This CDR3 has 14 amino acids. Germline loops: CDR1 MNHEY, CDR2 SVGAGI. Here the CDR3 reads CASSEPGRPYEQYF. The CDR3 coding sequence is TGTGCCAGCAGTGAACCGGGACGGCCCTACGAGCAGTACTTC.

The chain recombines TRBV19 with TRBJ1-5; 7 bases fit TRBD1. The CDR3 totals 16 residues. Per the germline V gene, CDR1 is LNHDA and CDR2 is SQIVND (reference sequence). V was clipped by 4 bases and J by 2 bases; unmatched bases: 8. The CDR3 DNA reads as TGTGCCAGTAGTAAGGACAGGCGGTACGGCAATCAGCCCCAGCATTTT. Residues: CASSKDRRYGNQPQHF.

V usage is TRBV7-6 and J usage is TRBJ2-3; D possibly corresponds to TRBD1 (6 bases). Germline CDR1 is SGHVS and CDR2 is FNYEAQ. The V end was cut by 4 bases, the J end by 2 bases, with 13 bases between. CDR3 length: 15 residues. CDR3 sequence (DNA): TGTGCCAGCAGCTCGGGATGGGGGCTCACAGATACGCAGTATTTT. Residues: CASSSGWGLTDTQYF.

The V and J genes are TRBV18 and TRBJ2-3, with 8 bases that match TRBD2. This CDR3 has 16 residues. After removal of 5 bases from V and 0 bases from J, the junction contained 7 bases not matched to a gene. Germline V CDR1 and CDR2: KGHSH, LQKENI. CDR3: CASSSIAGPSTDTQYF. As DNA, the CDR3 is TGTGCCAGCTCATCCATAGCGGGGCCAAGCACAGATACGCAGTATTTT.

The chain uses TRBV7-9 and TRBJ2-5, with a tentative D call TRBD1 (5 bases). Germline V gene lookup returns CDR1 SEHNR and CDR2 FQNEAQ (reference sequence). V was shortened by 4 bases and J by 2 bases, with 11 bases between the two germline ends. The CDR3 length is 14 residues. CDR3 residues: CASSSRQLQETQYF. The CDR3 nucleotides read TGTGCCAGCAGCTCCCGACAGTTACAAGAGACCCAGTACTTC.

The chain joins TRBV4-3 to TRBJ1-2; tentatively, D is TRBD1 (5 bases). This CDR3 comprises 14 residues. Germline V gene sequence: CDR1 LGHNA, CDR2 YSLEER. The germline V and J ends were trimmed by 7 bases and 3 bases, with 15 bases remaining between them. This chain's CDR3 is CASTPGWGDYGYTF. The CDR3 region has the DNA TGCGCCAGCACCCCAGGGTGGGGTGACTATGGCTACACCTTC.

CDR3 DNA: TGTGCCAGCAGCGTAGGACAGGGGGCTTATGGCTACACCTTC. This gives the protein CASSVGQGAYGYTF. V is TRBV9 and J is TRBJ1-2, with 10 bases matching TRBD1. V shed 0 bases and J 5 bases; nucleotides not matched to a gene: 1. Germline V gene data show CDR1 as SGDLS and CDR2 as YYNGEE. This CDR3 spans 14 amino acids.

The J gene is TRBJ2-5, the V gene TRBV10-3; 8 nucleotides align to TRBD2. CDR1 is ENHRY and CDR2 is SYGVKD in the germline V gene. The V segment lost 6 bases and the J segment 5 bases; nucleotides outside the gene matches: 8. There are 14 residues in the CDR3. The CDR3 coding sequence is TGTGCCATCAGCTCCGGGACTAGTGCGGAGACCCAGTACTTC. Protein: CAISSGTSAETQYF.

The genes are TRBV5-4 and TRBJ1-3, with 7 bases fitting TRBD1. The CDR3 totals 14 residues. Trimming cost V 2 bases and J 4 bases; bases outside gene matches: 3. CDR1 and CDR2 (germline): SGHNT, YYREEE (reference sequence). DNA for the CDR3: TGTGCCAGCAGCTTACAGGGGTCCGGAAACACCATATATTTT. This sequence encodes CASSLQGSGNTIYF.

V is TRBV4-1 and J is TRBJ1-6; TRBD1 might be the D (5 bases). The CDR3 length is 16 residues. CDR1 MGHRA and CDR2 YSYEKL come from the germline V gene. Trimming cost V 0 bases and J 1 base, with 7 bases left between them. The DNA of the CDR3 is TGCGCCAGCAGCCAAGAAGGGGAGTCCTATAATTCACCCCTCCACTTT. Its translation is CASSQEGESYNSPLHF.

The chain is built from TRBV7-2 and TRBJ2-2, with D possibly being TRBD1 (6 bases). Germline V gene sequence: CDR1 SGHTA, CDR2 FQGNSA. The V gene lost 1 base and the J gene lost 4 bases, with 10 bases spanning the gap. The CDR3 totals 15 residues. The CDR3 reads CASSLGVGATGELFF. In DNA form, the CDR3 reads TGTGCCAGCAGCTTAGGCGTGGGGGCCACCGGGGAGCTGTTTTTT.

The chain links TRBV29-1 to TRBJ2-7, with D perhaps TRBD1 (5 bases). CDR1 SQVTM and CDR2 ANQGSEA come from the germline V gene. The V gene lost 5 bases and the J gene lost 2 bases, with 16 bases spanning the gap. The CDR3 loop spans 14 amino acids. The CDR3 reads CSVFLGQGPYEQYF. CDR3 coding DNA: TGCAGCGTTTTTCTTGGGCAGGGCCCCTACGAGCAGTACTTC.

This clone was counted once. V usage is TRBV30 and J usage is TRBJ2-1; D may be TRBD2 (7 bases). V lost 4 bases to trimming and J lost 15 bases, with 19 bases between them. The germline V gene encodes CDR1 GTSNPN and CDR2 SVGIG (reference sequence). The CDR3 spans 12 residues. CDR3 sequence (DNA): TGTGCCTGGACCGAGGGGGGCGGGAGACGGTTCTTC. Protein: CAWTEGGGRRFF. Full variable domain (remainder filled in from reference TRBV30 and TRBJ2-1): SQTIHQWPATLVQPVGSPLSLECTVEGTSNPNLYWYRQAAGRGLQLLFYSVGIGQISSEVPQNLSASRPQDRQFILSSKKLLLSDSGFYLCAWTEGGGRRFFGPGTRLTVL.

The DNA for the CDR3 is TGCGCCAGCAGCCGGGCGGGGGGCACCTACGAGCAGTACTTC. It yields the protein CASSRAGGTYEQYF. The gene calls are TRBV5-1 and TRBJ2-7; 8 bases agree with TRBD2. CDR1 and CDR2 from the germline V gene are SGHRS and YFSETQ. The CDR3 runs to 14 residues. J was trimmed by 2 bases and V by 4 bases; bases with no gene match: 5. The complete variable domain, with remaining parts taken from reference TRBV5-1 and TRBJ2-7, reads KAGVTQTPRYLIKTRGQQVTLSCSPISGHRSVSWYQQTPGQGLQFLFEYFSETQRNKGNFPGRFSGRQFSNSRSEMNVSTLELGDSALYLCASSRAGGTYEQYFGPGTRLTVT.

The CDR3 loop is CASSKGQGGGQPQHF. In DNA form, the CDR3 reads TGCGCCAGCAGCAAAGGGCAGGGGGGAGGTCAGCCCCAGCATTTT. This chain connects TRBV4-1 to TRBJ1-5; TRBD1 matches at 7 bases. J lost 6 bases, V lost 5 bases, and 10 bases had no gene match. Germline CDR1 is MGHRA and CDR2 is YSYEKL. This CDR3 contains 15 residues.

This chain joins TRBV28 and TRBJ2-2; TRBD1 matches 9 bases. The V gene end was trimmed by 11 bases and the J gene end by 5 bases; junction bases not matched to a gene: 9. CDR3 length: 14 amino acids. Germline V gene data show CDR1 as MDHEN and CDR2 as SYDVKM. CDR3 DNA: TGTGCCTGCGGGGGACAGGGATTAACCGGGGAGCTGTTTTTT. Residues: CACGGQGLTGELFF.

The DNA of the CDR3 is TGTGCCAGCAGCTTGACTAGCGGGAGCTGGAATGAGCAGTTCTTC. Protein sequence: CASSLTSGSWNEQFF. This rearrangement joins TRBV7-9 to TRBJ2-1; 12 nucleotides line up with TRBD2. This CDR3 region has 15 residues. The V segment lost 3 bases and the J segment 7 bases; nucleotides outside the gene matches: 4. Looked up from germline, CDR1 is SEHNR and CDR2 is FQNEAQ (reference sequence).

This sequence joins TRBV7-2 and TRBJ1-4; the D is unclear. CDR1 SGHTA and CDR2 FQGNSA come from the germline V gene. The CDR3 has 13 amino acids. V gave up 4 bases and J gave up 5 bases, with 8 bases separating them. The CDR3 DNA reads TGTGCCAGCAGCTCATCCAAGAATGAAAAACTGTTTTTT. Protein product: CASSSSKNEKLFF.

DNA for the CDR3: TGTGCCAGCAGCGTAGTGGCGGGGGGGCCCTACAATGAGCAGTTCTTC. It yields the protein CASSVVAGGPYNEQFF. The V and J genes are TRBV9 and TRBJ2-1, with TRBD2 matching 9 bases. The V gene's germline CDR1 is SGDLS and CDR2 YYNGEE. The CDR3 length is 16 residues. Trimming took 0 bases from V and 2 from J; bases not matched to a gene: 3.

On this clone itself: Other nucleotide sequences from this sample produce the same CDR3. This chain connects TRBV7-6 to TRBJ2-7; possible D gene TRBD2, 5 bases. Trimming took 8 bases from V and 0 from J, leaving 14 bases between them. Per the germline V gene, CDR1 is SGHVS and CDR2 is FNYEAQ. This CDR3 is 14 amino acids long. This CDR3 is CASGRTESSYEQYF. The CDR3 DNA follows: TGTGCCAGCGGACGGACTGAGAGCTCCTACGAGCAGTACTTC.

The chain combines TRBV4-3 with TRBJ2-1; 8 bases line up with TRBD2. After removal of 0 bases from V and 4 bases from J, the junction contained 2 bases not matched to a gene. The CDR3 is 15 residues long. The germline V gene encodes CDR1 LGHNA and CDR2 YSLEER. The CDR3 DNA follows: TGCGCCAGCAGCCAAGATAGCGGGACTTACAATGAGCAGTTCTTC. This encodes CASSQDSGTYNEQFF.

The chain employs TRBV5-4 and TRBJ2-7; the D is unclear. The CDR3 runs 11 residues. CDR1 is SGHNT and CDR2 is YYREEE in the germline V gene (reference sequence). V was pared by 2 bases and J by 3 bases, with 3 bases between. This CDR3 is CASSFDYEQYF. In nucleotides, the CDR3 is TGTGCCAGCAGCTTCGACTACGAGCAGTACTTC. Complete variable domain (other parts from reference TRBV5-4 and TRBJ2-7): ETGVTQSPTHLIKTRGQQVTLRCSSQSGHNTVSWYQQALGQGPQFIFQYYREEENGRGNFPPRFSGLQFPNYSSELNVNALELDDSALYLCASSFDYEQYFGPGTRLTVT.

This sequence joins TRBV10-3 and TRBJ2-7, with 7 bases identical to TRBD1. The V and J ends lost 10 bases and 2 bases, in that order; junction bases with no gene match: 8. Germline V gene sequence: CDR1 ENHRY, CDR2 SYGVKD. CDR3 size: 13 residues. CDR3: CATTTGIPYEQYF. The CDR3 region has the DNA TGTGCCACCACGACAGGGATTCCCTACGAGCAGTACTTC.

This rearrangement joins TRBV10-3 to TRBJ2-1; maybe TRBD2 (5 bases). The CDR3 consists of 17 residues. Germline CDR1 ENHRY, CDR2 SYGVKD. Trimming took 0 bases from V and 4 from J, leaving 16 bases between them. CDR3 coding DNA: TGTGCCATCAGTGAGTCAATCCCAGCGGCCTCTTACAATGAGCAGTTCTTC. Its protein product is CAISESIPAASYNEQFF.

The V call is TRBV4-3, the J call TRBJ2-3; D remains ambiguous. Trimming stripped 0 bases from V and 0 bases from J, with 10 bases between. The length of the CDR3 is 16 residues. The germline gives CDR1 LGHNA, CDR2 YSLEER. CDR3 coding DNA: TGCGCCAGCAGCCAAGATCCTGGGCTAAGCACAGATACGCAGTATTTT. It encodes CASSQDPGLSTDTQYF.

This rearrangement joins TRBV9 to TRBJ1-1; tentative D call: TRBD1 (5 bases). Trimming stripped 4 bases from V and 5 bases from J, with 15 bases between. Germline loops: CDR1 SGDLS, CDR2 YYNGEE. The CDR3 totals 14 residues. The CDR3 DNA sequence: TGTGCCAGCAGCCCGCGGGGGGGTTGGACTGAAGCTTTCTTT. This codes for CASSPRGGWTEAFF.

The CDR3: CASSGAGGETQYF. CDR3 in DNA: TGTGCCAGCAGTGGGGCAGGGGGAGAGACCCAGTACTTC. The chain recombines TRBV2 with TRBJ2-5; TRBD1 aligns across 7 bases. The V and J ends lost 4 bases and 4 bases, in that order; junction bases with no gene match: 3. This CDR3 spans 13 amino acids. The V gene's germline CDR1 is SNHLY and CDR2 FYNNEI.

The chain employs TRBV2 and TRBJ1-5, with a tentative D call TRBD1 (5 bases). V lost 8 bases and J 3 bases, leaving 11 bases between the germline ends. Per germline, CDR1 SNHLY and CDR2 FYNNEI. This CDR3 contains 13 residues. This CDR3 is CASGAENNQPQHF. CDR3 DNA: TGTGCCAGCGGGGCAGAAAACAATCAGCCCCAGCATTTT. The full variable domain, in which reference TRBV2 and TRBJ1-5 provide the parts outside the CDR3, is EPEVTQTPSHQVTQMGQEVILRCVPISNHLYFYWYRQILGQKVEFLVSFYNNEISEKSEIFDDQFSVERPDGSNFTLKIRSTKLEDSAMYFCASGAENNQPQHFGDGTRLSIL.